These T cell receptor beta chains were read from a single sample in a study of radiotherapy plus CTLA-4 blockade in lung cancer. The data were produced by immunoSEQ multiplex PCR, yet TCRdb's version contains in-frame clones alone and is incomplete. The sample has about 77,000 clones; roughly 80% are singletons. This sample comprised peripheral blood, obtained from a patient treated with radiotherapy plus ipilimumab. Receptors originate from a human donor with non-small cell lung cancer whose response to radiotherapy plus ipilimumab could not be evaluated. The CDR3 runs from the conserved cysteine through the conserved F or W. The D gene is left open where the match is weak. Size is omitted from some rows. Given values are once, few, many or a class for expanded clones.

>TRBV6-1|TRBJ2-7|NA|NA
CASGGPIHTYEQYF
TGTGCCAGCGGCGGGCCCATCCATACGTACGAGCAGTACTTC
>TRBV30|TRBJ2-5|TRBD2|NA
CAGAAGGLGETQYF
TGTGCCGGGGCAGCGGGAGGGTTAGGGGAGACCCAGTACTTC
>TRBV18|TRBJ2-3|TRBD2|NA
CASSPRAGSTDTQYF
TGTGCCAGCTCACCTCGAGCGGGGTCCACAGATACGCAGTATTTT
>TRBV19|TRBJ2-1|TRBD1|NA
CASTIGDSSYNEQFF
TGTGCCAGTACCATAGGGGACAGCTCATACAATGAGCAGTTCTTC
>TRBV10-3|TRBJ2-5|NA|NA
CAISEPVRGGGETQYF
TGTGCCATCAGTGAGCCGGTCAGGGGTGGTGGGGAGACCCAGTACTTC
>TRBV7-9|TRBJ2-3|NA|NA
CASSPGMGSDTQYF
TGTGCCAGCAGCCCCGGGATGGGCTCAGATACGCAGTATTTT
>TRBV7-9|TRBJ1-6|NA|NA
CASSLGEVSALHF
TGTGCCAGCAGCTTAGGGGAGGTGTCGGCCCTCCACTTT
>TRBV30|TRBJ2-1|TRBD1|NA
CAWSKDRGYNEQFF
TGTGCCTGGAGCAAGGACAGGGGCTACAATGAGCAGTTCTTC
>TRBV7-3|TRBJ2-7|TRBD2|NA
CASRGNGLAEYEQYF
TGTGCCAGCAGGGGTAATGGACTAGCGGAGTACGAGCAGTACTTC
>TRBV11-2|TRBJ2-1|TRBD1|NA
CASSPTGAGSYNEQFF
TGTGCCAGCAGTCCAACAGGGGCCGGCTCCTACAATGAGCAGTTCTTC
>TRBV7-6|TRBJ2-7|NA|NA
CASSLGGLGGRHEQYF
TGTGCCAGCAGCTTAGGGGGCCTTGGGGGGAGGCACGAGCAGTACTTC
>TRBV2|TRBJ1-2|TRBD1|NA
CASTRDRHNYGYTF
TGTGCCAGCACCCGGGACAGACATAACTATGGCTACACCTTC
>TRBV2|TRBJ1-1|NA|once
CASSERAENTEAFF
TGTGCCAGCAGTGAGAGGGCCGAGAACACTGAAGCTTTCTTT
>TRBV7-2|TRBJ2-3|NA|NA
CASSVLSSTDTQYF
TGTGCCAGCAGCGTACTTTCTAGCACAGATACGCAGTATTTT
>TRBV13|TRBJ2-1|TRBD1|NA
CASSAGTGLNEQFF
TGTGCCAGCAGCGCCGGGACAGGGCTAAATGAGCAGTTCTTC
>TRBV4-1|TRBJ1-1|NA|NA
CASSSPLQGNTEAFF
TGCGCCAGCAGCAGCCCTCTTCAGGGAAATACTGAAGCTTTCTTT
>TRBV11-2|TRBJ2-2|NA|NA
CASSSPVFTGELFF
TGTGCCAGCAGCTCCCCGGTCTTCACCGGGGAGCTGTTTTTT
>TRBV19|TRBJ2-7|TRBD1|NA
CASEAGTGGYEQYF
TGTGCCAGTGAGGCCGGGACAGGGGGATACGAGCAGTACTTC
>TRBV18|TRBJ1-5|NA|NA
CASSPERVRGNQPQHF
TGTGCCAGCTCACCAGAGAGGGTACGAGGCAATCAGCCCCAGCATTTT
>TRBV18|TRBJ2-7|TRBD2|NA
CASSPPRTSGSYEQYF
TGTGCCAGCTCACCACCGCGGACTAGCGGTAGTTACGAGCAGTACTTC
>TRBV2|TRBJ1-1|NA|NA
CASGRAGDTEAFF
TGTGCCAGCGGGAGGGCGGGGGACACTGAAGCTTTCTTT
>TRBV7-2|TRBJ2-4|TRBD1|NA
CASSRTTQGAQDF
TGTGCCAGCAGTAGAACCACCCAGGGGGCGCAGGACTTC
>TRBV11-3|TRBJ2-7|TRBD1|NA
CASSLTGGRSEQYF
TGTGCCAGCAGCCTCACAGGGGGCAGGAGCGAGCAGTACTTC
>TRBV27|TRBJ2-1|NA|NA
CASSFLARPGEQFF
TGTGCCAGCAGTTTTCTAGCCCGGCCAGGTGAGCAGTTCTTC
>TRBV28|TRBJ1-1|TRBD1|NA
CASRIPGQGRTEAFF
TGTGCCAGCCGCATTCCGGGACAGGGGAGAACTGAAGCTTTCTTT
>TRBV4-2|TRBJ2-3|TRBD2|once
CASNTGGPDTQYF
TGTGCCAGCAACACGGGGGGGCCGGATACGCAGTATTTT
>TRBV5-5|TRBJ2-5|NA|NA
CASSLVVARETQYF
TGTGCCAGCAGCTTGGTTGTCGCTCGGGAGACCCAGTACTTC
>TRBV6-5|TRBJ2-7|TRBD2|NA
CASSASGSPFYEQYF
TGTGCCAGCAGTGCTAGCGGGAGTCCTTTTTACGAGCAGTACTTC
>TRBV5-4|TRBJ2-5|NA|NA
CASSLDGETQYF
TGTGCCAGCAGCTTGGACGGAGAGACCCAGTACTTC
>TRBV4-2|TRBJ2-5|TRBD2|few
CASSQGIASGEETQYF
TGTGCCAGCAGCCAAGGGATTGCTAGCGGGGAAGAGACCCAGTACTTC
>TRBV5-6|TRBJ2-3|TRBD1|NA
CASSAGTGDTDTQYF
TGTGCCAGCAGCGCAGGGACAGGGGACACAGATACGCAGTATTTT
>TRBV5-8|TRBJ2-7|TRBD1|few
CASSSIFRRTGNEQYF
TGTGCCAGCAGCTCCATATTCAGGAGGACAGGGAACGAGCAGTACTTC
>TRBV6-6|TRBJ2-5|TRBD1|NA
CASSYSSGQGGTQYF
TGTGCCAGCAGTTACTCATCGGGACAGGGAGGGACCCAGTACTTC
>TRBV5-4|TRBJ1-1|TRBD1|NA
CASSSGTGGRTEAFF
TGTGCCAGCAGCTCCGGGACAGGGGGTCGGACTGAAGCTTTCTTT
>TRBV2|TRBJ1-4|NA|NA
CASTRTHTTNEKLFF
TGTGCCAGCACCCGGACACATACAACTAATGAAAAACTGTTTTTT
>TRBV7-2|TRBJ2-5|NA|few
CASSLEGRGWETQYF
TGTGCCAGCAGCTTAGAGGGCAGGGGTTGGGAGACCCAGTACTTC
>TRBV9|TRBJ2-3|TRBD2|NA
CASSAGLAGDTQYF
TGTGCCAGCAGTGCCGGACTAGCGGGAGATACGCAGTATTTT
>TRBV29-1|TRBJ1-1|NA|once
CSVRLYLAGTRGTEAFF
TGCAGCGTTCGGTTGTATTTGGCAGGGACGCGGGGGACTGAAGCTTTCTTT
>TRBV7-2|TRBJ1-1|NA|NA
CASSLGGGEAFF
TGTGCCAGCAGCTTGGGGGGTGGTGAAGCTTTCTTT
>TRBV11-2|TRBJ2-7|TRBD2|NA
CASKESGDYEQYF
TGTGCCAGCAAAGAGAGCGGGGACTACGAGCAGTACTTC
>TRBV11-2|TRBJ2-3|TRBD2|NA
CASSHTSGGAVVSTDTQYF
TGTGCCAGCAGCCATACTAGCGGGGGGGCGGTAGTTAGTACAGATACGCAGTATTTT
>TRBV7-2|TRBJ2-7|NA|NA
CASSLRGGDEQYF
TGTGCCAGCAGCTTACGAGGAGGGGATGAGCAGTACTTC
>TRBV19|TRBJ2-3|TRBD2|NA
CASSSRTSGGANVQYF
TGTGCCAGTAGTTCCCGGACTAGCGGGGGGGCCAATGTGCAGTATTTT
>TRBV7-3|TRBJ2-7|NA|NA
CASSLGTGYEQYF
TGTGCCAGCAGCTTGGGAACAGGGTACGAGCAGTACTTC
>TRBV27|TRBJ2-1|TRBD1|NA
CASKDRGLYNEQFF
TGTGCCAGCAAAGACAGGGGTTTATACAATGAGCAGTTCTTC
>TRBV2|TRBJ1-2|NA|NA
CASSDLKAEVYGYTF
TGTGCCAGCAGTGATCTCAAGGCGGAGGTATATGGCTACACCTTC
>TRBV11-1|TRBJ2-7|TRBD1|NA
CASSWGQGAYEQYF
TGTGCCAGCAGCTGGGGACAGGGGGCCTACGAGCAGTACTTC
>TRBV5-6|TRBJ1-2|NA|few
CASSLGGMGGYTF
TGTGCCAGCAGCTTGGGAGGGATGGGGGGCTACACCTTC
>TRBV9|TRBJ2-1|NA|NA
CASSVASNEQFF
TGTGCCAGCAGCGTAGCCTCCAATGAGCAGTTCTTC
>TRBV30|TRBJ1-6|NA|NA
CAWSVRGRHHSPLHF
TGTGCCTGGAGTGTAAGGGGGAGACACCATTCACCCCTCCACTTT